Listed below are T cell receptor beta chains from one sample, sequenced in a study of T cell responses to AZD1222 COVID-19 vaccine. Profiled with immunoSEQ multiplex PCR; TCRdb holds only in-frame clones, not every one. The repertoire holds some 89,000 clones, with roughly 88% as singletons. The material was peripheral blood, obtained on day 0 of MenACWY control vaccination. All receptors derive from an adult in good health. The CDR3 runs from the conserved cysteine through the conserved F or W. The order of the fields is V gene, clone size, D gene, CDR3 protein. A D gene is named only where the DNA matches it firmly. Rows give clone size only sometimes, using once, few, many, or a class for an expanded clone.

V: TRBV20-1; size: -; D: -; CDR3: CSATSSYEQYF
V: TRBV5-6; size: -; D: -; CDR3: CASSPGADTQYF
V: TRBV13; size: -; D: -; CDR3: CASSLAPTGSYEQYF
V: TRBV6-2/TRBV6-3; size: -; D: -; CDR3: CASSTGPWGQPQHF
V: TRBV2; size: few; D: TRBD1; CDR3: CASSVGTDPYEQYF
V: TRBV5-1; size: once; D: -; CDR3: CASSNRGYDSDTQYF
V: TRBV5-4; size: -; D: -; CDR3: CASSWGVLNYGYTF
V: TRBV25-1; size: -; D: -; CDR3: CASREAYEQYF
V: TRBV4-1; size: -; D: -; CDR3: CASSQDWTVNYGYTF
V: TRBV7-6; size: -; D: TRBD2; CDR3: CASSPRLAGLGNNEQFF
V: TRBV28; size: -; D: TRBD1; CDR3: CASTPEGTGVKEQYF
V: TRBV28; size: -; D: -; CDR3: CATWVVTTNTEAFF
V: TRBV3-1/TRBV3-2; size: -; D: -; CDR3: CASSRGTEAFF
V: TRBV18; size: -; D: -; CDR3: CASSNPAGSEQYF
V: TRBV29-1; size: -; D: -; CDR3: CSVVAANTEAFF
V: TRBV30; size: -; D: TRBD1; CDR3: CAWSQGADQPQHF
V: TRBV9; size: -; D: -; CDR3: CASSGVGRNYGYTF
V: TRBV28; size: -; D: -; CDR3: CASSYLARSNTEAFF